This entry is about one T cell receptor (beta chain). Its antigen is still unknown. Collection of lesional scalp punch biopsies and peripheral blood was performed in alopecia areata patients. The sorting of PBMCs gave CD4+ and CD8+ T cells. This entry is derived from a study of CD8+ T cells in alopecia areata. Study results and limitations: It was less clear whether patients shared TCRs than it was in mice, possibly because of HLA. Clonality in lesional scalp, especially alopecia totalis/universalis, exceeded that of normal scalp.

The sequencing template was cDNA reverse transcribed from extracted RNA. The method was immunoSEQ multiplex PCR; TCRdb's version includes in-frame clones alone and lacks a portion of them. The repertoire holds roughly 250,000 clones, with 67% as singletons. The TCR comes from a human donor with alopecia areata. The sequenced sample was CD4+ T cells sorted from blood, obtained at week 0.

In DNA, the CDR3 is TGTGCCAGCAGCTCCCCTCCCGCCCCCGGGGAGCTGTTTTTT. It translates to CASSSPPAPGELFF. This chain joins TRBV7-2 and TRBJ2-2; D remains ambiguous. Trimming stripped 4 bases from V and 6 bases from J, with 12 bases between. This CDR3 comprises 14 residues. Germline assignment: CDR1 SGHTA and CDR2 FQGNSA.